These 21 T cell receptor beta chains share one sample of origin, sequenced in a study of T cell responses to AZD1222 COVID-19 vaccine. The method was immunoSEQ multiplex PCR; TCRdb's version includes in-frame clones alone and lacks a portion of them. The sample yields 150,000 or so clones, around nine tenths seen once. The sample here was peripheral blood, taken on day 0 of AZD1222 vaccination. These receptors were collected from an adult in good health.

The V gene is TRBV7-2, the J gene TRBJ2-1; 8 positions agree with TRBD2. The CDR3 has 16 residues. Trimming took 4 bases from V and 3 from J; bases not matched to a gene: 8. Germline V gene data show CDR1 as SGHTA and CDR2 as FQGNSA. The CDR3 protein is CASSSGHAGGYNEQFF. As DNA, the CDR3 is TGTGCCAGCAGCTCAGGACATGCGGGGGGCTACAATGAGCAGTTCTTC.

The chain employs TRBV14 and TRBJ2-7; 12 nucleotides line up with TRBD2. The V gene end was trimmed by 3 bases and the J gene end by 2 bases; junction bases not matched to a gene: 11. The CDR3 runs 18 residues. The germline V gene has CDR1 SGHDN and CDR2 FVKESK. For the CDR3, the DNA is TGTGCCAGCAGCCAGGAATGGGGGACTAGCGGGCGTGCCTACGAGCAGTACTTC. Translated: CASSQEWGTSGRAYEQYF.

The V gene is TRBV11-2, the J gene TRBJ2-1; 8 nucleotides line up with TRBD2. With V trimmed by 0 bases and J by 4 bases, 5 bases remained unmatched. CDR3 length: 16 residues. Germline values: CDR1 SGHAT, CDR2 FQNNGV. CDR3 region: CASSLEGTRGYNEQFF. The CDR3 DNA reads as TGTGCCAGCAGCTTAGAAGGGACTAGAGGGTACAATGAGCAGTTCTTC.

The chain uses TRBV19 and TRBJ1-6; 9 positions agree with TRBD1. CDR1 is LNHDA and CDR2 is SQIVND in the germline V gene (reference sequence). V trimming: 5 bases; J trimming: 9 bases; junction bases outside the gene matches: 11. The CDR3 runs 16 residues. DNA for the CDR3: TGTGCCAGTAGTCCGACACAGGGGGCGCAGACTTCACCCCTCCACTTT. Protein sequence: CASSPTQGAQTSPLHF.

This chain connects TRBV9 to TRBJ1-2, with a weak D call TRBD1 (5 bases). The germline V gene encodes CDR1 SGDLS and CDR2 YYNGEE. With 4 bases removed from V and 7 bases from J, the gap between germline ends came to 8 bases. The CDR3 loop spans 11 amino acids. In DNA, the CDR3 is TGTGCCAGCAGCAGACAGCGTGGCTACACCTTC. Its translation is CASSRQRGYTF.

CDR3: CASSPRRALQETQYF. The CDR3 nucleotides are TGTGCCAGCTCACCTCGGCGGGCCTTACAAGAGACCCAGTACTTC. The chain carries TRBV18 and TRBJ2-5; TRBD2 might be the D (5 bases). This CDR3 comprises 15 residues. Germline V lookup: CDR1 KGHSH, CDR2 LQKENI. Between the trimmed V and J ends, which lost 3 bases and 2 bases, there was a span of 13 bases.

The chain has TRBV7-8 and TRBJ2-1; possibly TRBD1 for D (6 bases). Germline loops: CDR1 SGHVS, CDR2 FQNEAQ. Trimming removed 3 bases from V and 10 bases from J, with 16 bases in between. The CDR3 contains 14 residues. CDR3 residues: CASSLGAQSREQFF. DNA for the CDR3: TGTGCCAGCAGCTTGGGGGCCCAAAGTCGGGAGCAGTTCTTC.

The V and J genes are TRBV27 and TRBJ2-1; the match to TRBD2 covers 8 bases. Trimming took 3 bases from V and 6 from J; bases not matched to a gene: 10. Germline values: CDR1 MNHEY, CDR2 SMNVEV (reference sequence). CDR3 length: 16 amino acids. In DNA form, the CDR3 reads TGTGCCAGCAGTTTGGGTGGGACTAGACGCAGCAATGAGCAGTTCTTC. Protein product: CASSLGGTRRSNEQFF.

A single count supports this clone. The J gene is TRBJ2-7, the V gene TRBV30; D call uncertain. Trimming cost V 3 bases and J 4 bases, with 10 bases left between them. The CDR3 has 12 residues. From germline, CDR1 is GTSNPN and CDR2 SVGIG (reference sequence). The CDR3 DNA sequence: TGTGCCTGGAGCGTTAGCTCTTACGAGCAGTACTTC. Its translation is CAWSVSSYEQYF.

This chain links TRBV6-6 with TRBJ2-2; 9 bases line up with TRBD1. Germline V gene data show CDR1 as MNHNY and CDR2 as SVGAGI (reference sequence). This CDR3 has 15 residues. V lost 5 bases, J lost 6 bases, and 7 bases stayed unmatched. The CDR3 reads CASSPGQGEAGELFF. The DNA of the CDR3 is TGTGCCAGCAGTCCGGGACAGGGAGAGGCCGGGGAGCTGTTTTTT.

This clone was counted between two and nine times. The CDR3 sequence: CASSFGSSPYEQYF. CDR3 coding DNA: TGTGCCAGCAGTTTCGGCAGCTCCCCCTACGAGCAGTACTTC. The chain recombines TRBV27 with TRBJ2-7, with D uncertain. Trimming left V 3 bases short and J 2 bases short, with 11 bases between. The CDR3 has 14 amino acids. Germline assignment: CDR1 MNHEY and CDR2 SMNVEV (reference sequence).

This chain links TRBV3-1 (or the pseudogene TRBV3-2) with TRBJ2-2; D is uncertain. V lost 2 bases and J lost 11, with 12 bases in between. There are 13 residues in the CDR3. CDR1 is LGHDT, CDR2 YNNKEL, per germline (reference sequence). As DNA, the CDR3 is TGTGCCAGCAGCCAATACCCCAATCTTGAGCTGTTTTTT. Residues: CASSQYPNLELFF.

This clone has a single count. This chain uses TRBV5-4 with TRBJ2-5; D gene uncertain. This CDR3 comprises 14 residues. V dropped 4 bases and J dropped 7 bases, with 17 bases sitting between them. Germline V gives CDR1 SGHNT, CDR2 YYREEE (reference sequence). CDR3 amino acids: CASSKSDPGRTQYF. The CDR3, as DNA: TGTGCCAGCAGCAAGTCGGACCCTGGGCGGACCCAGTACTTC.

The chain couples TRBV12-3 or TRBV12-4 to TRBJ1-3, with D hard to call. The CDR3 consists of 12 residues. Trimming pared 4 bases from V and 7 bases from J, leaving 8 bases between. The CDR3 protein is CASSSVPNTIYF. CDR3 nucleotide sequence: TGTGCCAGCAGTTCCGTCCCCAACACCATATATTTT.

The gene calls are TRBV5-4 and TRBJ2-7; TRBD2 is a possible D gene (5 bases). This CDR3 is 14 amino acids long. CDR1 is SGHNT, CDR2 YYREEE, per germline (reference sequence). V was cut by 0 bases and J by 3 bases, with 10 bases left in between. The CDR3 sequence is CASSLGTLHYEQYF. In DNA form, the CDR3 reads TGTGCCAGCAGCTTGGGGACTTTACACTACGAGCAGTACTTC.

The CDR3 DNA is TGTGCCAGCAGGCCCAGGGGCAATCAGCCCCAGCATTTT. It yields the protein CASRPRGNQPQHF. The chain joins TRBV12-3 or TRBV12-4 to TRBJ1-5; tentative D call: TRBD1 (5 bases). This CDR3 has 13 amino acids. Trimming took off 6 bases at V and 2 bases at J, with 8 bases between the two ends.

The rearrangement links TRBV4-1 to TRBJ2-3; D unresolved. V lost 4 bases, J lost 3 bases, and 23 bases lay in between. In germline, CDR1 is MGHRA, CDR2 YSYEKL. This CDR3 is built from 18 residues. The CDR3 DNA sequence: TGCGCCAGCAGCCGCGTCAGATCGACCCTCCGGCAGACAGATACGCAGTATTTT. This translates into CASSRVRSTLRQTDTQYF.

CDR3 sequence reads: CASSFVNSDTQYF. CDR3 in DNA: TGTGCCAGCAGCTTCGTAAACTCCGATACGCAGTATTTT. J is TRBJ2-3 and V is TRBV7-6, with D hard to call. V gave up 3 bases and J gave up 6 bases, with 10 bases separating them. The CDR3 sequence is 13 residues long. Germline CDR1 SGHVS, CDR2 FNYEAQ.

On this clone itself: A junction end diverges from the germline sequence, so it may reflect a read error. The rearrangement joins TRBV3-1 (or the pseudogene TRBV3-2) to TRBJ2-4, with D possibly being TRBD1 (5 bases). The CDR3 totals 13 residues. Per the germline V gene, CDR1 is LGHDT and CDR2 is YNNKEL (reference sequence). The DNA for the CDR3 is TGTGCCAGCAGGACTTCAGGGTTTTCCATTCAGCACTTC. It codes for CASRTSGFSIQHF.

This chain connects TRBV5-8 to TRBJ1-2, with TRBD1 as a possible D gene (5 bases). The germline V gene encodes CDR1 SGHTS and CDR2 YDEGEE. The CDR3 runs to 14 residues. V was shortened by 4 bases and J by 8 bases, with 18 bases between the two germline ends. CDR3 bases: TGTGCCAGCAGCCACGCAAAGGGGAAAGGCGGCTACACCTTC. Its protein product is CASSHAKGKGGYTF. Variable domain in full (rest from reference TRBV5-8 and TRBJ1-2): EAGVTQSPTHLIKTRGQQATLRCSPISGHTSVYWYQQALGLGLQFLLWYDEGEERNRGNFPPRFSGRQFPNYSSELNVNALELEDSALYLCASSHAKGKGGYTFGSGTRLTVV.

The rearrangement uses TRBV6-5 and TRBJ1-4; D is possibly TRBD1 (5 bases). Germline V lookup: CDR1 MNHEY, CDR2 SVGAGI. The CDR3 has 16 residues. The V end lost 3 bases, the J end lost 8 bases, and 19 bases lay between the germline ends. CDR3 amino acids: CASSYGASRLGEKLFF. For the CDR3, the DNA is TGTGCCAGCAGTTATGGGGCATCCAGACTAGGGGAAAAACTGTTTTTT.